This T cell receptor beta chain was identified during a study of blood T cell repertoires in COVID-19. Deletions cut 4 bases from V and 4 bases from J, with 11 bases between. This CDR3 region has 15 residues. Germline values: CDR1 SGHTA, CDR2 FQGNSA. This clone was counted a single time. This specimen includes other DNA sequences encoding the same CDR3. Method: immunoSEQ multiplex PCR; TCRdb's copy keeps in-frame clones and lacks some. In the table there are hundreds of thousands of clones, 88% of which are singletons. The specimen sequenced was PBMCs or T cells enriched from blood (not recorded which). This chain joins TRBV7-2 and TRBJ1-6; TRBD1 is a possible D gene (6 bases). This clonotype originated in a woman in her 50s with acute COVID-19. Here the CDR3 reads CASSWTARYNSPLHF. In DNA form, the CDR3 reads TGTGCCAGCAGCTGGACAGCCCGATATAATTCACCCCTCCACTTT. The whole variable domain, filled in from reference TRBV7-2 and TRBJ1-6, reads GAGVSQSPSNKVTEKGKDVELRCDPISGHTALYWYRQSLGQGLEFLIYFQGNSAPDKSGLPSDRFSAERTGGSVSTLTIQRTQQEDSAVYLCASSWTARYNSPLHFGNGTRLTVT.